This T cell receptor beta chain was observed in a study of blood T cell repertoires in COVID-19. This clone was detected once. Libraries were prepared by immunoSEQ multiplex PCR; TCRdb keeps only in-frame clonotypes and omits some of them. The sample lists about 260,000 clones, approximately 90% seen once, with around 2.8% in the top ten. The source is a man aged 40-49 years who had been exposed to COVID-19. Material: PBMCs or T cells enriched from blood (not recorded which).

The DNA of the CDR3 is TGTGCCAGCAGTTCTGGACTGAGGGCTGAAAAACTGTTTTTT. Protein: CASSSGLRAEKLFF. The rearrangement joins TRBV28 to TRBJ1-4; D is unresolved. This CDR3 has 14 amino acids. V was cut by 4 bases and J by 7 bases, with 13 bases left in between. The V gene's germline CDR1 is MDHEN and CDR2 SYDVKM.